This is a list of T cell receptor beta chains from one sample in a study of shared clonotypes between healthy human individuals. Some clones are missing from TCRdb's copy, which holds only in-frame ones; the method was immunoSEQ multiplex PCR. The data contain 180,000 or so clones, 85% to 95% of them singletons. Material for sequencing was naive CD4+ T cells sorted from blood. These receptors were taken from a woman aged 25 to 39 in good health. Both conserved end residues are part of each CDR3. The order of the fields is V gene, J gene, D gene, clone size, CDR3 protein, CDR3 DNA. D genes are given only for firm matches. Not every row has a clone size; where given, it reads once, few, many or a size class.

TRBV5-1,TRBJ1-1,.,.,CASSSVDGASWAEAFF,TGCGCCAGCAGCTCGGTCGACGGGGCCTCTTGGGCTGAAGCTTTCTTT
TRBV7-8,TRBJ2-7,TRBD1,once,CASSSWRTGMRVSSYEQYF,TGTGCCAGCAGCTCTTGGCGGACAGGCATGAGAGTGTCCTCCTACGAGCAGTACTTC
TRBV27,TRBJ2-7,.,.,CASSPRWHPYEQYF,TGTGCCAGCAGTCCCCGTTGGCATCCCTACGAGCAGTACTTC
TRBV28,TRBJ2-2,.,.,CASISGTNTGELFF,TGTGCCAGCATATCTGGTACGAACACCGGGGAGCTGTTTTTT
TRBV5-8,TRBJ2-7,.,.,CASSLTSGGDYEQYF,TGTGCCAGCAGCCTTACATCAGGGGGGGACTACGAGCAGTACTTC
TRBV5-1,TRBJ2-7,TRBD2,.,CASSASGSPKAYEQYF,TGCGCCAGCAGCGCTAGCGGGAGTCCCAAGGCCTACGAGCAGTACTTC
TRBV11-1,TRBJ2-3,.,.,CASSFLLPGTDTQYF,TGTGCCAGCAGCTTCCTCCTCCCGGGCACAGATACGCAGTATTTT
TRBV7-8,TRBJ2-7,TRBD2,.,CASSFRAGGYHEQYF,TGTGCCAGCAGCTTCAGGGCGGGAGGGTACCACGAGCAGTACTTC
TRBV5-4,TRBJ2-7,TRBD1,.,CASSRRYRGPAEQYF,TGTGCCAGCAGCCGTCGCTACAGGGGGCCCGCCGAGCAGTACTTC
TRBV18,TRBJ2-3,.,.,CASSPFRTGSTDTQYF,TGTGCCAGCTCACCATTTAGAACAGGAAGCACAGATACGCAGTATTTT
TRBV6-5,TRBJ1-2,TRBD1,.,CASTTGGADGYTF,TGTGCCAGCACTACAGGGGGCGCAGATGGCTACACCTTC
TRBV7-2,TRBJ1-1,.,.,CASSLFVGGHVNTEAFF,TGTGCCAGCAGCTTATTCGTAGGGGGACACGTGAACACTGAAGCTTTCTTT
TRBV2,TRBJ1-4,.,.,CASRVPSHNEKLFF,TGTGCCAGCAGGGTGCCCAGTCACAATGAAAAACTGTTTTTT
TRBV5-1,TRBJ2-7,TRBD1,.,CASSLGRDRRSYEQYF,TGCGCCAGCAGCTTGGGCCGGGACAGAAGATCCTACGAGCAGTACTTC
TRBV5-6,TRBJ2-7,TRBD2,.,CASSYSGTSGAYEQYF,TGTGCCAGCAGTTACTCCGGGACTAGCGGAGCCTACGAGCAGTACTTC
TRBV9,TRBJ2-5,.,.,CASSPKGRGYGETQYF,TGTGCCAGCAGCCCCAAGGGCCGAGGGTACGGAGAGACCCAGTACTTC
TRBV19,TRBJ1-2,TRBD1,.,CASSILGQGRESDYGYTF,TGTGCCAGTAGTATATTGGGACAGGGAAGGGAATCTGACTATGGCTACACCTTC
TRBV21-1,TRBJ1-2,.,few,CASSKAGGNYGYTF,TGTGCCAGCAGCAAAGCGGGCGGAAACTATGGCTACACCTTC
TRBV11-2,TRBJ2-7,.,.,CASSLLDTTYEQYF,TGTGCCAGCAGCTTGTTGGACACAACCTACGAGCAGTACTTC
TRBV29-1,TRBJ2-5,.,.,CSESRVRQETQYF,TGCAGCGAGTCCCGGGTTCGGCAAGAGACCCAGTACTTC
TRBV28,TRBJ2-5,.,.,CASSFYSPRQPKAETQYF,TGTGCCAGCAGTTTTTATTCCCCCAGGCAACCTAAGGCGGAGACCCAGTACTTC
TRBV30,TRBJ2-7,.,.,CAWRVAISPEQYF,TGTGCCTGGAGGGTCGCGATCTCACCCGAGCAGTACTTC
TRBV7-9,TRBJ2-7,.,.,CASSLAGLYEQYF,TGTGCCAGCAGCTTAGCCGGGCTTTACGAGCAGTACTTC
TRBV2,TRBJ1-5,TRBD1,.,CASSEWVGGSRHQPQHF,TGTGCCAGCAGTGAATGGGTAGGGGGCTCCCGCCATCAGCCCCAGCATTTT
TRBV9,TRBJ1-3,.,.,CASSPTGFGNTIYF,TGTGCCAGCAGTCCCACAGGGTTTGGAAACACCATATATTTT
TRBV5-5,TRBJ2-7,.,.,CASSLVSVGYEQYF,TGTGCCAGCAGCTTGGTGTCAGTAGGCTACGAGCAGTACTTC
TRBV6-1,TRBJ2-3,.,.,CASSEPARVQYF,TGTGCCAGCAGTGAACCGGCCCGGGTGCAGTATTTT
TRBV2,TRBJ1-1,TRBD1,.,CANNNPGQRTEAFF,TGTGCCAACAACAACCCGGGACAGCGCACTGAAGCTTTCTTT
TRBV2,TRBJ1-5,.,once,CASSKGRTGNQPQHF,TGTGCCAGCAGTAAGGGCCGAACGGGTAATCAGCCCCAGCATTTT
TRBV28,TRBJ2-6,.,.,CASSFGAGANVLTF,TGTGCCAGCAGTTTTGGCGCTGGGGCCAACGTCCTGACTTTC
TRBV5-1,TRBJ1-6,.,.,CASSLSKVGSPLHF,TGCGCCAGCAGCTTGAGCAAGGTGGGTTCACCCCTCCACTTT
TRBV19,TRBJ1-4,.,.,CASSIGGWNEKLFF,TGTGCCAGTAGTATTGGGGGATGGAATGAAAAACTGTTTTTT
TRBV7-9,TRBJ2-7,.,.,CASSLVQSYEQYF,TGTGCCAGCAGCTTGGTCCAGTCCTACGAGCAGTACTTC
TRBV6-1,TRBJ1-5,.,.,CASSEIWNSNQPQHF,TGTGCCAGCAGTGAAATATGGAATAGCAATCAGCCCCAGCATTTT
TRBV6-5,TRBJ2-7,TRBD2,once,CASSPTSGNPYEQYF,TGTGCCAGCAGTCCGACTAGCGGAAACCCCTACGAGCAGTACTTC
TRBV5-4,TRBJ1-1,.,.,CASSSIGQLAFF,TGTGCCAGCAGCTCCATTGGTCAGCTAGCTTTCTTT
TRBV28,TRBJ2-7,.,.,CASTLGGYEQYF,TGTGCCAGCACCCTGGGGGGATACGAGCAGTACTTC